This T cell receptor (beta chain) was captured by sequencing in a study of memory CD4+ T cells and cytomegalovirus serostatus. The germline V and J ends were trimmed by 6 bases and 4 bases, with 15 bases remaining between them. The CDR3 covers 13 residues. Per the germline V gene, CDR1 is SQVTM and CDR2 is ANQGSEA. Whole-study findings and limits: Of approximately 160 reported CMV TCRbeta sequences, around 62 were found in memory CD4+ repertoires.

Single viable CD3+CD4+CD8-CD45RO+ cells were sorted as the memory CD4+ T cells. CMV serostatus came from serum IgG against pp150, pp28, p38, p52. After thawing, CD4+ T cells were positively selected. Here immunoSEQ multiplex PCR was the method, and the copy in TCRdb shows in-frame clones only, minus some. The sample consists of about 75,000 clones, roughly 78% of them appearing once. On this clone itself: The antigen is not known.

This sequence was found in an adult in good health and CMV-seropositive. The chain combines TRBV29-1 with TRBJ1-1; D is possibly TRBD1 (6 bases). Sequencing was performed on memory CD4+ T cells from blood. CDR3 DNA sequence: TGCAGCGTGCAGGGGTTTTTGGGCACTGAAGCTTTCTTT. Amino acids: CSVQGFLGTEAFF.